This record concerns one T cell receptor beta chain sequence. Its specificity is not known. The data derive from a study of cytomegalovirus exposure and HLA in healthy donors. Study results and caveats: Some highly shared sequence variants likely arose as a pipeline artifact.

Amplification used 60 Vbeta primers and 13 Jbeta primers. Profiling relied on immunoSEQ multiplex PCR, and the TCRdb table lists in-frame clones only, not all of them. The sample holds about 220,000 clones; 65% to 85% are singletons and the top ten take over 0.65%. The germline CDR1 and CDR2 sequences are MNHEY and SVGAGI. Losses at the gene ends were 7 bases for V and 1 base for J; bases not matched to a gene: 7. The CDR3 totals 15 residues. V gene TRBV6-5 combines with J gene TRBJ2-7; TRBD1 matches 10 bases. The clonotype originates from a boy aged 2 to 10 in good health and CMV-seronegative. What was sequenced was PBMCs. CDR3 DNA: TGTGCCAGCAAATCCGGGACAGGGGATTCCTACGAGCAGTACTTC. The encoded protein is CASKSGTGDSYEQYF.